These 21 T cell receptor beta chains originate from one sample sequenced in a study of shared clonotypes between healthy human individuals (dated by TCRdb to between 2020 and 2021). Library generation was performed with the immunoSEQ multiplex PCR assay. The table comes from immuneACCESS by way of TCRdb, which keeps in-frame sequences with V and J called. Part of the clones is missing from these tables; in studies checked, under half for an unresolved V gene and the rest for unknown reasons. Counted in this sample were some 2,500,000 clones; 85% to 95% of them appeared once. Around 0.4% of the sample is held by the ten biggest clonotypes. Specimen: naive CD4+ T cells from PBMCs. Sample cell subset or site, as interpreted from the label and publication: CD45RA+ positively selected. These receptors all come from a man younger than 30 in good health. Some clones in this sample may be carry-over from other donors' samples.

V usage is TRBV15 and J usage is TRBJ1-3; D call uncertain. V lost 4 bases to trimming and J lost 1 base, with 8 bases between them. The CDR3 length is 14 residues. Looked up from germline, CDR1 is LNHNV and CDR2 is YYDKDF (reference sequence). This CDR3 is CATSTGGSGNTIYF. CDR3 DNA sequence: TGTGCCACCAGCACAGGAGGATCTGGAAACACCATATATTTT.

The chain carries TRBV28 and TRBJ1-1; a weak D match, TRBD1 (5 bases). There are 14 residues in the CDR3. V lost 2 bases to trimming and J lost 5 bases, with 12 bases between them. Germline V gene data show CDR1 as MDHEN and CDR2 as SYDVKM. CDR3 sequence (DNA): TGTGCCAGCAGTTTAAGACAGTATGGAACTGAAGCTTTCTTT. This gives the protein CASSLRQYGTEAFF.

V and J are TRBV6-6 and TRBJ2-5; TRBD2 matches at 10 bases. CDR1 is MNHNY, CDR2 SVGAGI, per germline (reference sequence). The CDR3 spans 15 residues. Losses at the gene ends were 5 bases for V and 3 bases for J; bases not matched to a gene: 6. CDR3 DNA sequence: TGTGCCAGCAGTCCAGCGGGAGGGCCCAAAGAGACCCAGTACTTC. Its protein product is CASSPAGGPKETQYF.

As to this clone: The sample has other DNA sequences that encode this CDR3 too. The CDR3 protein is CASSPTSGSYNEQFF. In nucleotides, the CDR3 is TGTGCCAGCTCACCGACTAGCGGGAGCTACAATGAGCAGTTCTTC. J is TRBJ2-1 and V is TRBV18, with 12 nucleotides matching TRBD2. V was pared by 3 bases and J by 3 bases, with 0 bases of the junction left unmatched. Germline V lookup: CDR1 KGHSH, CDR2 LQKENI. This CDR3 has 15 residues.

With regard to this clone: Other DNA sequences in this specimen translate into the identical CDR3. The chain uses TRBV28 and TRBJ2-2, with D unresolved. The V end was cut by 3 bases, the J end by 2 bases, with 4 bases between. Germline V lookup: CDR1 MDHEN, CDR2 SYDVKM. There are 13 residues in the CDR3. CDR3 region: CASSLSNTGELFF. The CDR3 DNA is TGTGCCAGCAGTTTGAGTAACACCGGGGAGCTGTTTTTT.

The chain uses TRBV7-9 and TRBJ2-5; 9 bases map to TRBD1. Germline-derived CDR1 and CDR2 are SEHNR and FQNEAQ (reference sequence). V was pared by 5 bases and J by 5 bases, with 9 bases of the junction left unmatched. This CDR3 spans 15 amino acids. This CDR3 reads CASSPGQGWRETQYF. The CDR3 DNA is TGTGCCAGCAGCCCCGGACAGGGGTGGCGGGAGACCCAGTACTTC.

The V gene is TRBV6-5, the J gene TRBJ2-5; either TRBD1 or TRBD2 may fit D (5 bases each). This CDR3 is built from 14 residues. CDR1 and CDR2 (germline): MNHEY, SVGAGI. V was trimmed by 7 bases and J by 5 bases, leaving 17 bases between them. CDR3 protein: CASTSGTTGETQYF. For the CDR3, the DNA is TGTGCCAGCACTTCCGGGACCACCGGGGAGACCCAGTACTTC.

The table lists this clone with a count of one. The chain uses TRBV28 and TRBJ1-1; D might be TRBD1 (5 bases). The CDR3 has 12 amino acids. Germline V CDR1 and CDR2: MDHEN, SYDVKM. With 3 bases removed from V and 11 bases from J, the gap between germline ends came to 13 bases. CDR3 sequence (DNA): TGTGCCAGCAGTTTGTCAGGGCCGGGTGCTTTCTTT. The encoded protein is CASSLSGPGAFF.

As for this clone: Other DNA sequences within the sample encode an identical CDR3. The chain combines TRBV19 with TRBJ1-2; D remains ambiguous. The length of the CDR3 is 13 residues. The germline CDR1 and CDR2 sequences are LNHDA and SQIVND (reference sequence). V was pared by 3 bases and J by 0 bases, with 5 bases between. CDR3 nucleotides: TGTGCCAGTAGTATCGTCACTAACTATGGCTACACCTTC. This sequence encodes CASSIVTNYGYTF.

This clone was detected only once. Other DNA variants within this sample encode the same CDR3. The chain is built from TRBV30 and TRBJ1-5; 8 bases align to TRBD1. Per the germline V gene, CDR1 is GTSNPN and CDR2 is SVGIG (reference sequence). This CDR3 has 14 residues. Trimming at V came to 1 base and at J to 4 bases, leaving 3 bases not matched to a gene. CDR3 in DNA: TGTGCCTGGAGTGGGACAGGGCGGAATCAGCCCCAGCATTTT. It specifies CAWSGTGRNQPQHF.

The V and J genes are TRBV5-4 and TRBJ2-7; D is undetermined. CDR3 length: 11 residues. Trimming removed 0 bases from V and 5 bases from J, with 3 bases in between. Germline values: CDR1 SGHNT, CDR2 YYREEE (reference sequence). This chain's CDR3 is CASSLVDEQYF. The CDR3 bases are TGTGCCAGCAGCTTGGTTGACGAGCAGTACTTC.

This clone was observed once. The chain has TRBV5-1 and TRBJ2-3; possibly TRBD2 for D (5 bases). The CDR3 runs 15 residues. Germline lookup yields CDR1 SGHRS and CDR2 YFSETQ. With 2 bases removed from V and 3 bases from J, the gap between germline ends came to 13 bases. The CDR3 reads CASSLRGARTDTQYF. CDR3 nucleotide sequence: TGCGCCAGCAGCTTACGGGGAGCCAGGACAGATACGCAGTATTTT.

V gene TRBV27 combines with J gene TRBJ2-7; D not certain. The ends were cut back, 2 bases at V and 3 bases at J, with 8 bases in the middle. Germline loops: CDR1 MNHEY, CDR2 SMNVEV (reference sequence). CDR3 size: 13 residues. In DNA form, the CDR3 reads TGTGCCAGCAGTTTACACAGCGACTACGAGCAGTACTTC. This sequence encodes CASSLHSDYEQYF.

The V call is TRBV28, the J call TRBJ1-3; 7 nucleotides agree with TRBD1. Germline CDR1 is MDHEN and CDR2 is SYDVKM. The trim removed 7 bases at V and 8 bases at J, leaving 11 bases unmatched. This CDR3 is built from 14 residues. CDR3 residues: CASTGTEIGHTIYF. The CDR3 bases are TGTGCCAGCACCGGGACAGAGATTGGTCACACCATATATTTT.

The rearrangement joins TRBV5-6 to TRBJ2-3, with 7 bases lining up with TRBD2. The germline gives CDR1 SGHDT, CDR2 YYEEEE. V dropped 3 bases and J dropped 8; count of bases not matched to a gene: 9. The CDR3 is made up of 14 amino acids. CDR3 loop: CASSWGGGPATQYF. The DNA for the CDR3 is TGTGCCAGCAGCTGGGGGGGAGGGCCTGCTACGCAGTATTTT.

CDR3 nucleotides: TGTGCCAGCAGCAGCATCAGGGGATCCTACGAGCAGTACTTC. Encoded protein: CASSSIRGSYEQYF. The chain recombines TRBV6-6 with TRBJ2-7, with TRBD1 as a possible D gene (6 bases). The V and J ends lost 6 bases and 1 base respectively, with 13 bases between them. Germline CDR1 MNHNY, CDR2 SVGAGI (reference sequence). The CDR3 consists of 14 residues.

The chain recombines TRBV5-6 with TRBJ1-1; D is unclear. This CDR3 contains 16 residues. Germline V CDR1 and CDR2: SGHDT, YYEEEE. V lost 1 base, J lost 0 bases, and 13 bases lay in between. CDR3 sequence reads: CASSLFWQHMNTEAFF. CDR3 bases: TGTGCCAGCAGCTTGTTTTGGCAGCACATGAACACTGAAGCTTTCTTT.

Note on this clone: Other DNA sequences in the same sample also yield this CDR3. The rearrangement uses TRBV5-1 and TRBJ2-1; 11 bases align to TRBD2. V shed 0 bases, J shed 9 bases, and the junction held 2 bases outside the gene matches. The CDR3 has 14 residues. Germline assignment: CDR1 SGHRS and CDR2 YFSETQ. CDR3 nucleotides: TGCGCCAGCAGCTTGGGGACTAGCGGGTCTGAGCAGTTCTTC. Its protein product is CASSLGTSGSEQFF. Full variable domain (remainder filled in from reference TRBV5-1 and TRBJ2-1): KAGVTQTPRYLIKTRGQQVTLSCSPISGHRSVSWYQQTPGQGLQFLFEYFSETQRNKGNFPGRFSGRQFSNSRSEMNVSTLELGDSALYLCASSLGTSGSEQFFGPGTRLTVL.

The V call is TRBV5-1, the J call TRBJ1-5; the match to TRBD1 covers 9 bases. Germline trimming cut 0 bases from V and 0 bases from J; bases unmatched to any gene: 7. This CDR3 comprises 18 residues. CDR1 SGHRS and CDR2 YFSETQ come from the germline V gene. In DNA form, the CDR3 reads TGCGCCAGCAGCTTGGGGACGACAGGGGGGTTTAGCAATCAGCCCCAGCATTTT. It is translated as CASSLGTTGGFSNQPQHF. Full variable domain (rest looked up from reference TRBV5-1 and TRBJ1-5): KAGVTQTPRYLIKTRGQQVTLSCSPISGHRSVSWYQQTPGQGLQFLFEYFSETQRNKGNFPGRFSGRQFSNSRSEMNVSTLELGDSALYLCASSLGTTGGFSNQPQHFGDGTRLSIL.

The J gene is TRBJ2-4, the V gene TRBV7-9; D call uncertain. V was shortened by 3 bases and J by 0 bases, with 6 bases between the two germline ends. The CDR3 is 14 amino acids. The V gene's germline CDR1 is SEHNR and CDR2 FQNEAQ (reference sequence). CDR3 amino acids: CASSFVRAKNIQYF. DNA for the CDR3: TGTGCCAGCAGCTTCGTTCGAGCCAAAAACATTCAGTACTTC.

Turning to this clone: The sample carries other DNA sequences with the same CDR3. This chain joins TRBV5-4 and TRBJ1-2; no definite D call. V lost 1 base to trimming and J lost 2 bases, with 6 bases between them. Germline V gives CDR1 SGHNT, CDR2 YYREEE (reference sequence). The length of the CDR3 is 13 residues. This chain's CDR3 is CASSLPANYGYTF. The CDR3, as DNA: TGTGCCAGCAGCTTGCCCGCAAACTATGGCTACACCTTC.